These T cell receptor beta chains were read from a single sample in a study of blood T cells in healthy people across ages. In TCRdb, the 5' RACE reads were re-called with MiXCR into one record per CDR3 protein. The table shows approximately 1,000,000 distinct CDR3 sequences, with 40% to 55% occurring only once. Sequenced: blood. These receptors all come from an older woman in good health. CDR3s include the opening cysteine and the closing phenylalanine or tryptophan. Each record gives: J gene, D gene, V gene, clone size, CDR3 DNA, CDR3 protein. D genes are given only for firm matches. A clone size is listed for some rows: how often the clone was seen (once, few, many), or a class if it is expanded.

TRBJ2-3	NA	TRBV6-5	NA	TGTGCCAGCAGTTACCAGACAGACGAGAGGAGCACAGATACGCAGTATTTT	CASSYQTDERSTDTQYF
TRBJ2-7	TRBD2	TRBV2	NA	TGTGCCAGCAGTGACCCCTGGGGGGGGGATGAGCAGTACTTC	CASSDPWGGDEQYF
TRBJ2-1	NA	TRBV9	NA	TGTGCCAGCAGCGTAGGGCTAAACAATGAGCAGTTCTTC	CASSVGLNNEQFF
TRBJ2-3	TRBD2	TRBV5-1	NA	TGCGCCAGCAGCTCGACCGGGACTATCCTCACAGATACGCAGTATTTT	CASSSTGTILTDTQYF
TRBJ2-3	NA	TRBV11-2	NA	TGTGCCAGCAGCTTAGGTATCACGCAGTATTTT	CASSLGITQYF
TRBJ2-7	TRBD2	TRBV12-3/TRBV12-4	NA	TGTGCCAGCAGATATAGCGGGAGGTCCCTAGGGGATGAGCAGTACTTC	CASRYSGRSLGDEQYF
TRBJ2-5	TRBD1	TRBV9	NA	TGTGCCAGCAGCGTCGGGACAGGCGACGCAGAGACCCAGTACTTC	CASSVGTGDAETQYF
TRBJ1-1	NA	TRBV4-2	NA	TGTGCCAGCAGCCCAACGCCTGGGACTGAAGCTTTCTTT	CASSPTPGTEAFF
TRBJ1-2	NA	TRBV5-5	few	TGTGCCACCAGCTTTAGGAAGGGGGAGGGATATGGCTACACCTTC	CATSFRKGEGYGYTF
TRBJ2-1	NA	TRBV6-1	NA	TGTGCCAGCAGTGAATTGAGGGATGAGCAGTTCTTC	CASSELRDEQFF
TRBJ1-2	NA	TRBV10-3	NA	TGTGCCATCAGTGAGCCTTCCCAGTTACAGCGGGGCTACACCTTC	CAISEPSQLQRGYTF
TRBJ2-3	NA	TRBV12-3/TRBV12-4	few	TGTGCCAGCAGTAGGGCTAGTTCTGATACGCAGTATTTT	CASSRASSDTQYF
TRBJ2-7	TRBD2	TRBV6-2/TRBV6-3	NA	TGTGCCAGCAGACCCGAACTAGCGGGAGGCCCCTACGAGCAGTACTTC	CASRPELAGGPYEQYF
TRBJ2-5	NA	TRBV18	NA	TGTGCCAGCTCACCACGATCCAGGCAAGAGACCCAGTACTTC	CASSPRSRQETQYF
TRBJ2-7	NA	TRBV7-8	NA	TGTGCCAGCAGCGTGGGGGTCGGCTCCTACAATGAGCAGTACTTC	CASSVGVGSYNEQYF
TRBJ2-7	TRBD2	TRBV20-1	NA	TGCAGTGCTAAGGCGGGAGCCCGATACGAGCAGTACTTC	CSAKAGARYEQYF
TRBJ1-6	NA	TRBV7-3	few	TGTGCCAGCAGTTTGGGAGAAAATAATTCACCCCTCCACTTT	CASSLGENNSPLHF
TRBJ2-1	NA	TRBV3-1	once	TGTGCCAGCGACGCTTCGGGGAATGAGCAGTTCTTC	CASDASGNEQFF
TRBJ1-2	TRBD1	TRBV29-1	NA	TGCAGCGTCCGGACAGGGCTTGACTATGGCTACACCTTC	CSVRTGLDYGYTF
TRBJ2-5	NA	TRBV3-1	NA	TGTGCCAGCAGCCTAACAAGGGTAGGGGGACAAGAGACCCAGTACTTC	CASSLTRVGGQETQYF
TRBJ2-7	TRBD2	TRBV10-3	NA	TGTGCCAAGACGGCGACTAGCGGGGTCACCCACGAGCAGTACTTC	CAKTATSGVTHEQYF
TRBJ2-7	TRBD2	TRBV5-1	NA	TGCGCCAGCAGCTTGGGCCAAGCGGGAGGGCGGTACGAGCAGTACTTC	CASSLGQAGGRYEQYF
TRBJ2-5	TRBD2	TRBV20-1	NA	TGCAGTGCTAGTATCGCGGGAGTGGCGGAGACCCAGTACTTC	CSASIAGVAETQYF
TRBJ2-5	NA	TRBV4-2	NA	TGTGCCAGCAGCCAAGACACTGGTTTAGAGACCCAGTACTTC	CASSQDTGLETQYF
TRBJ1-1	NA	TRBV6-1	few	TGTGCCAGCAGTGTTCGGTGGACCAACACTGAAGCTTTCTTT	CASSVRWTNTEAFF
TRBJ2-3	NA	TRBV5-4	NA	TGTGCCGGCAGCCCGCGAGTGGATCTTAGCACAGATACGCTGTATTTT	CAGSPRVDLSTDTLYF
TRBJ2-3	TRBD2	TRBV5-1	few	TGCGCCAGCAGCCTGACTAGCGCCGCCACAGATACGCAGTATTTT	CASSLTSAATDTQYF
TRBJ1-2	TRBD1	TRBV28	NA	TGTGCCAGCAGTCTCCTCGAGACAGGGGATCACTATGGCTACACCTTC	CASSLLETGDHYGYTF
TRBJ2-7	NA	TRBV7-2	many	TGTGCCAGCAGCTTATCACAGGGATACTACGAGCAGTACTTC	CASSLSQGYYEQYF
TRBJ1-6	NA	TRBV27	NA	TGTGCCAGCAGTTTCGGAGCCACGGGGTCACCCCTCCACTTT	CASSFGATGSPLHF
TRBJ2-7	NA	TRBV9	NA	TGTGCCAGCAGCGTAGATGGAAGTCCCTACGAGCAGTACTTC	CASSVDGSPYEQYF
TRBJ2-1	TRBD2	TRBV7-2	NA	TGTGCCAGCAGCTTAGGGGTTGTAGCGGGAGGGAGAAACTACAATGAGCAGTTCTTC	CASSLGVVAGGRNYNEQFF
TRBJ1-2	TRBD1	TRBV5-6	NA	TGTGCCAGCAGCCCCAGGGTGGCAGGGGGCGGCTACACCTTC	CASSPRVAGGGYTF
TRBJ2-3	NA	TRBV3-1	NA	TGTGCCAGCAGCCAAAGCGGGCAGAGGGCAGATACGCAGTATTTT	CASSQSGQRADTQYF
TRBJ1-5	NA	TRBV4-2	NA	TGTGCCAGCAGCCAAGATAATCAGCCCCAGCATTTT	CASSQDNQPQHF
TRBJ2-7	NA	TRBV29-1	NA	TGCAGCGTTGTTTGGGGGAGCTCCTACAATGAGCAGTACTTC	CSVVWGSSYNEQYF
TRBJ1-6	NA	TRBV6-6	NA	TGTGCCAACAGTTACGGTGATTCCAGAACCCTCCACTTT	CANSYGDSRTLHF
TRBJ2-7	TRBD1	TRBV29-1	few	TGCAGCGCCTACGGGACAGGGTACGAGCAGTACTTC	CSAYGTGYEQYF
TRBJ2-4	TRBD1	TRBV13	NA	TGTGCCAGCAGCCGAAGACAGGGTTGGGAGCAGTACTTC	CASSRRQGWEQYF
TRBJ2-7	TRBD1	TRBV5-1	NA	TGCGCCAGCAACCCGGGACAGGGCTACGAGCAGTACTTC	CASNPGQGYEQYF
TRBJ2-1	NA	TRBV7-8	few	TGTGCCAGCAGCGCAGGAGGAACCGAGCAGTTCTTC	CASSAGGTEQFF
TRBJ2-7	TRBD1	TRBV7-9	NA	TGTGCCAGCAGCCCCTCGACAGGGGGAACCTACGAGCAGTACTTC	CASSPSTGGTYEQYF
TRBJ2-1	TRBD2	TRBV10-3	NA	TGTGCCATCAGTGGCCAGGGACTAGCGGCCTACAATGAGCAGTTCTTC	CAISGQGLAAYNEQFF
TRBJ2-7	NA	TRBV7-9	NA	TGTGCCAGCAGCTCACCTGGTCTGCGGTTGGACGAGCAGTACTTC	CASSSPGLRLDEQYF
TRBJ1-2	TRBD1	TRBV27	NA	TGTGCCAGCAGTTTGGCCCGGGGGACAGGGGGCGCGAAAAATGGCTACACCTTC	CASSLARGTGGAKNGYTF
TRBJ2-5	TRBD2	TRBV19	NA	TGTGCCAGTAGTCAAGCCCCACCTAGCGGGACCCAAAAAGAGACCCAGTACTTC	CASSQAPPSGTQKETQYF
TRBJ2-2	TRBD2	TRBV12-3/TRBV12-4	few	TGTGCCAGCAGACCGGGACTAGCGGGAGGGTTAAGTACCGGGGAGCTGTTTTTT	CASRPGLAGGLSTGELFF
TRBJ2-5	TRBD2	TRBV9	NA	TGTGCCAGCAGCGGGACTAGTTATGGGGAAGAGACCCAGTACTTC	CASSGTSYGEETQYF
TRBJ2-5	TRBD1	TRBV5-1	NA	TGCGCCAGCAGCTTGGGGACAGGGATTCGGGAGACCCAGTACTTC	CASSLGTGIRETQYF
TRBJ2-5	NA	TRBV5-1	NA	TGCGCCAGCAAAGGACCAGAGACCCAGTACTTC	CASKGPETQYF
TRBJ2-7	NA	TRBV14	NA	TGTGCCAGCAGCCAAGAAGGGACACCCACCATCTACGAGCAGTACTTC	CASSQEGTPTIYEQYF
TRBJ1-4	NA	TRBV7-2	NA	TGTGCCAGCAGCTGCAGGGTCGGTGAAAAACTGTTTTTT	CASSCRVGEKLFF
TRBJ2-1	NA	TRBV27	NA	TGTGCCAGCAGTTTATTCGGAGGGAATGAGCAGTTCTTC	CASSLFGGNEQFF
TRBJ2-3	NA	TRBV5-5	NA	TGTGCCAGCAGTTATACCGGGACCACGGCCACAGATACGCAGTATTTT	CASSYTGTTATDTQYF
TRBJ2-3	NA	TRBV20-1	few	TGCAGTGCTAGAGACGGTGGGGGGAGTGCAGATACGCAGTATTTT	CSARDGGGSADTQYF